Listed below are T cell receptor beta chains from one sample, sequenced in a study of cytotoxic CD8 clonotypes in ibrutinib-treated CLL. Profiling relied on immunoSEQ multiplex PCR, and the TCRdb table lists in-frame clones only, not all of them. The table shows under 300,000 clones, with 60% to 75% occurring only once. The starting material was PBMCs, obtained after 24 months of ibrutinib treatment. The receptors were gathered from a human donor with chronic lymphocytic leukemia. Each CDR3 is given with its conserved first and last residue. The D gene is left open where the match is weak.

j_gene | d_gene | v_gene | len | CDR3aa
TRBJ2-2 | - | TRBV29-1 | 16 | CSVITGPTSNTGELFF
TRBJ2-5 | TRBD1 | TRBV5-6 | 16 | CASSKWDRVWQETQYF
TRBJ2-2 | - | TRBV30 | 14 | CAWSPRAAGGELFF
TRBJ2-1 | - | TRBV18 | 16 | CASSETTSLTYNEQFF
TRBJ2-5 | - | TRBV19 | 17 | CASSPTQGAMYQETQYF
TRBJ2-3 | - | TRBV2 | 16 | CASSETVLSSTDTQYF
TRBJ2-2 | - | TRBV7-9 | 14 | CASWRDTNTGELFF
TRBJ2-1 | TRBD2 | TRBV4-2 | 16 | CASSQERGSSYNEQFF
TRBJ2-7 | - | TRBV9 | 13 | CASSVAPGDEQYF
TRBJ1-1 | - | TRBV27 | 15 | CASSLEQSKNTEAFF
TRBJ2-1 | - | TRBV5-4 | 13 | CASSLGTENEQFF
TRBJ2-3 | TRBD2 | TRBV14 | 17 | CASSQDPAGGWTDTQYF
TRBJ2-7 | - | TRBV25-1 | 14 | CASSEYILGYEQYF
TRBJ2-7 | - | TRBV27 | 13 | CASSPFTVTEQYF
TRBJ1-1 | - | TRBV6-5 | 11 | CASRDTNEAFF
TRBJ2-2 | TRBD2 | TRBV19 | 16 | CASSKVAGAGTGELFF
TRBJ2-1 | - | TRBV9 | 14 | CASSVGQWSNEQFF
TRBJ2-2 | - | TRBV27 | 13 | CASRGSGLGELFF
TRBJ2-1 | - | TRBV6-5 | 13 | CASGKGGINEQFF
TRBJ2-7 | - | TRBV19 | 14 | CASSDPTISYEQYF
TRBJ2-7 | - | TRBV7-3 | 14 | CASSLNQGGYEQYF
TRBJ2-1 | TRBD1 | TRBV6-5 | 15 | CASSYPGQGWNEQFF
TRBJ2-7 | - | TRBV19 | 13 | CASSRGPSYEQYF
TRBJ1-5 | - | TRBV6-4 | 19 | CASSDRRSLQGGNHQPQHF
TRBJ2-7 | - | TRBV9 | 14 | CASSAHDLRHEQYF
TRBJ2-5 | TRBD2 | TRBV2 | 14 | CASGLAGVFETQYF
TRBJ2-7 | TRBD1 | TRBV5-1 | 14 | CASSLGDRVIEQYF
TRBJ1-2 | - | TRBV30 | 14 | CAWSIGGRTDGYTF
TRBJ1-1 | - | TRBV9 | 14 | CASSVGPGNTEAFF
TRBJ1-4 | - | TRBV5-1 | 15 | CASSPSRVGGEKLFF
TRBJ1-1 | - | TRBV19 | 14 | CASKAGSLNTEAFF
TRBJ2-1 | - | TRBV6-1 | 17 | CASSEAATRSGYNEQFF
TRBJ2-7 | - | TRBV10-3 | 11 | CATAWSYEQYF
TRBJ2-5 | - | TRBV29-1 | 16 | CSVERGRPPPPETQYF
TRBJ2-2 | TRBD1 | TRBV2 | 16 | CASSEVYWTGDRELFF
TRBJ1-5 | - | TRBV6-6 | 14 | CASSYEVSNQPQHF
TRBJ2-7 | - | TRBV2 | 12 | CASKPETYEQYF
TRBJ1-4 | - | TRBV6-5 | 13 | CASTSVGNEKLFF
TRBJ2-5 | - | TRBV7-3 | 13 | CASSPRGSETQYF
TRBJ2-4 | - | TRBV1 | 14 | CTRLTSGPENIQYF
TRBJ2-7 | TRBD1 | TRBV29-1 | 13 | CSVPGQGPYEQYF
TRBJ1-5 | - | TRBV5-1 | 14 | CASSLAGSNQPQHF
TRBJ2-7 | - | TRBV11-3 | 13 | CASSLDSSYEQYF
TRBJ1-1 | TRBD1 | TRBV7-8 | 14 | CASSLEGALPEAFF
TRBJ2-5 | TRBD1 | TRBV5-1 | 16 | CASSYTGTGALETQYF
TRBJ2-3 | - | TRBV27 | 13 | CASSLKGTDTQYF
TRBJ1-2 | - | TRBV5-4 | 14 | CASSLHPTNYGYTF
TRBJ1-2 | - | TRBV15 | 12 | CATSGGNYGYTF
TRBJ1-3 | TRBD1 | TRBV28 | 15 | CASSLSGGVGNTIYF
TRBJ2-7 | - | TRBV28 | 15 | CASSSLPIGDYEQYF
TRBJ1-1 | - | TRBV29-1 | 9 | CSADYEAFF
TRBJ1-1 | - | TRBV4-1 | 16 | CASSQDSTTMSTEAFF
TRBJ1-1 | - | TRBV5-1 | 15 | CASSPHRPDHTEAFF
TRBJ2-7 | TRBD2 | TRBV28 | 17 | CASSLLGALAGGYEQYF
TRBJ1-1 | - | TRBV29-1 | 13 | CSVERRVDTEAFF
TRBJ2-6 | - | TRBV30 | 16 | CAWSVQGKAGANVLTF
TRBJ2-3 | - | TRBV5-1 | 15 | CASIDGVPSTDTQYF